One T cell receptor beta chain is described in this entry. What it binds is not known. This sample is drawn from a study of OX40 agonist ivuxolimab in advanced cancers. Overall study: Two patients with cutaneous melanoma and one with hepatocellular carcinoma, three in total, showed partial responses. Study-wide results and limits: Undetermined was the antigen specificity of the expanded peripheral T cells.

Blood got drawn at baseline, again on cycle 4 day 1, and then on cycle 7 day 1. The data were produced by immunoSEQ multiplex PCR, yet TCRdb's version contains in-frame clones alone and is incomplete. This sample has about 30,000 clones; around three quarters occur once, and the top ten carry about 15%. The CDR3 loop spans 17 amino acids. The V end lost 0 bases, the J end lost 0 bases, and 9 bases lay between the germline ends. Looked up from germline, CDR1 is SGHTA and CDR2 is FQGNSA. This receptor was taken from an adult with an advanced solid tumor such as melanoma, head and neck, liver or kidney cancer. The input for sequencing was CD4+ or CD8+ T cells sorted from blood, taken in a trial of the OX40 agonist ivuxolimab. This chain uses TRBV7-2 with TRBJ1-6; D is unclear. CDR3 coding DNA: TGTGCCAGCAGCTTAGCCACGGGGTTCTCCTATAATTCACCCCTCCACTTT. Translating it yields CASSLATGFSYNSPLHF.